The 2 T cell receptor beta chains below come from one sample, sequenced in a study of PD-1 blockade in classical Hodgkin lymphoma. Every one of the patients relapsed after autologous stem cell transplantation (brentuximab vedotin exposure was variable). Data came from immunoSEQ multiplex PCR; TCRdb stores just in-frame clones and leaves some out. Of fewer than 15,000 clones listed, 80% are singletons. Here the sequenced sample was peripheral blood mononuclear cells (PBMCs), taken at baseline. All receptors come from a human donor with classical Hodgkin lymphoma.

The chain couples TRBV11-2 to TRBJ2-5; 11 nucleotides match TRBD2. The V gene end was trimmed by 5 bases and the J gene end by 2 bases; junction bases not matched to a gene: 16. Per the germline V gene, CDR1 is SGHAT and CDR2 is FQNNGV. The CDR3 totals 19 residues. The CDR3 DNA sequence: TGTGCCAGCAGCCCCGGTTCGCTAGCGGGGGGCCTGGGGCAAGAGACCCAGTACTTC. Its protein product is CASSPGSLAGGLGQETQYF.

The rearrangement joins TRBV28 to TRBJ2-3, with 8 bases fitting TRBD2. Germline CDR1 is MDHEN and CDR2 is SYDVKM. There are 15 residues in the CDR3. V was pared by 1 base and J by 3 bases, with 3 bases of the junction left unmatched. The CDR3 DNA reads as TGTGCCAGCAGTTTATCGGGGGGGTTAACAGATACGCAGTATTTT. Encoded protein: CASSLSGGLTDTQYF.